Following are 32 T cell receptor beta chains from one sample sequenced in a study of chronic HIV infection and antiretroviral therapy. One entry per CDR3 protein results from TCRdb running MiXCR on the 5' RACE reads. The sample has about 48,000 distinct CDR3 sequences; 19% are singletons. Material for sequencing was peripheral blood. The receptors here all came from an adult who had HIV and had not received antiretroviral therapy, or was an uninfected healthy control (not recorded which).

The chain employs TRBV6-5 and TRBJ2-2, with 7 positions matching TRBD2. The CDR3 consists of 13 residues. Trimming took 8 bases from V and 4 from J; bases not matched to a gene: 4. Germline CDR1 MNHEY, CDR2 SVGAGI. The CDR3 here is CASQRERTGELFF. In nucleotides, the CDR3 is TGTGCCAGCCAGCGGGAACGCACCGGGGAGCTGTTTTTT.

This clonotype has more than one count but fewer than ten. The chain links TRBV29-1 to TRBJ2-2, with 10 bases fitting TRBD1. Trimming took 6 bases from V and 7 from J; bases not matched to a gene: 11. CDR1 is SQVTM, CDR2 ANQGSEA, per germline. There are 15 residues in the CDR3. The DNA of the CDR3 is TGCAGCGTCGCTCCGGGACAGGGGCTGATCGGGGAGCTGTTTTTT. Its protein product is CSVAPGQGLIGELFF.

This clonotype came up a few times. This rearrangement joins TRBV20-1 to TRBJ2-7; no clear D gene. The germline V and J ends were trimmed by 1 base and 1 base, with 8 bases remaining between them. CDR1 is DFQATT and CDR2 is SNEGSKA in the germline V gene (reference sequence). The CDR3 sequence is 13 residues long. The CDR3 sequence: CSARVPGSYEQYF. The CDR3 coding sequence is TGCAGTGCTAGAGTTCCCGGTTCCTACGAGCAGTACTTC.

The chain has TRBV18 and TRBJ1-5; D is unresolved. This CDR3 comprises 13 residues. CDR1 KGHSH and CDR2 LQKENI come from the germline V gene. V lost 2 bases to trimming and J lost 0 bases, with 2 bases between them. This CDR3 is CASSPGSNQPQHF. The CDR3 DNA is TGTGCCAGCTCACCAGGTAGCAATCAGCCCCAGCATTTT.

The J gene is TRBJ1-4, the V gene TRBV29-1, with 7 bases aligning to TRBD1. Germline CDR1 reads SQVTM; CDR2 reads ANQGSEA. V trimming: 7 bases; J trimming: 8 bases; junction bases outside the gene matches: 10. CDR3 length equals 13 residues. The CDR3 protein is CSAFDRVGEKLFF. The CDR3 DNA reads TGCAGCGCTTTCGACAGGGTTGGGGAAAAACTGTTTTTT.

The chain has TRBV10-3 and TRBJ2-3; 8 bases are shared with TRBD2. CDR1 ENHRY and CDR2 SYGVKD come from the germline V gene. Germline trimming cut 6 bases from V and 6 bases from J; bases unmatched to any gene: 5. This CDR3 region has 13 residues. The CDR3 DNA is TGTGCCATCAGGGGGACTAGTGGGGATACGCAGTATTTT. Residues: CAIRGTSGDTQYF.

This chain links TRBV27 with TRBJ2-3; D is unresolved. The V gene lost 2 bases and the J gene lost 5 bases, with 5 bases spanning the gap. This CDR3 contains 12 residues. Germline V gene sequence: CDR1 MNHEY, CDR2 SMNVEV (reference sequence). Here the CDR3 DNA reads TGTGCCAGCAGTTTAATAGGAGATACGCAGTATTTT. Amino acids: CASSLIGDTQYF.

This clonotype has more than one count but fewer than ten. The chain employs TRBV11-2 and TRBJ2-1, with a possible D match to TRBD1 (6 bases). The CDR3 sequence is 15 residues long. V gave up 5 bases and J gave up 6 bases, with 17 bases separating them. Per the germline V gene, CDR1 is SGHAT and CDR2 is FQNNGV. In DNA, the CDR3 is TGTGCCAGCAGCCCCCGGGGTCTGGGGGCCAATGAGCAGTTCTTC. This gives the protein CASSPRGLGANEQFF.

V usage is TRBV28 and J usage is TRBJ1-3; possibly TRBD1 for D (5 bases). This CDR3 has 14 amino acids. Germline CDR1 MDHEN, CDR2 SYDVKM. With 2 bases removed from V and 5 bases from J, the gap between germline ends came to 10 bases. The chain's CDR3 is CASSLRQGRNTIYF. The CDR3, as DNA: TGTGCCAGCAGTTTACGGCAGGGCCGAAACACCATATATTTT.

This clonotype was seen a handful of times. The chain's CDR3 is CASSPDPNYEQYF. The CDR3 coding sequence is TGCGCCAGCAGTCCAGACCCCAACTACGAGCAGTACTTC. The chain is built from TRBV5-1 and TRBJ2-7, with D unclear. CDR3 length: 13 residues. V was pared by 5 bases and J by 3 bases, with 12 bases between. Germline V lookup: CDR1 SGHRS, CDR2 YFSETQ.

V is TRBV18 and J is TRBJ2-7, with 7 bases matching TRBD1. Germline V gene data show CDR1 as KGHSH and CDR2 as LQKENI. The CDR3 length is 15 residues. The V segment lost 6 bases and the J segment 3 bases; nucleotides outside the gene matches: 11. CDR3 DNA sequence: TGTGCCAGCTCCGCTGACCGGGACAGTAACTACGAGCAGTACTTC. Amino acid sequence: CASSADRDSNYEQYF. The whole variable domain, filled in from reference TRBV18 and TRBJ2-7, reads NAGVMQNPRHLVRRRGQEARLRCSPMKGHSHVYWYRQLPEEGLKFMVYLQKENIIDESGMPKERFSAEFPKEGPSILRIQQVVRGDSAAYFCASSADRDSNYEQYFGPGTRLTVT.

The chain uses TRBV4-1 and TRBJ1-1; no clear D gene. V gave up 8 bases and J gave up 1 base, with 11 bases separating them. Germline lookup yields CDR1 MGHRA and CDR2 YSYEKL. The CDR3 has 13 residues. The CDR3 coding sequence is TGCGCCAGCTCTCTGCGGAGGAACACTGAAGCTTTCTTT. This translates into CASSLRRNTEAFF.

V gene TRBV29-1 combines with J gene TRBJ1-2; 8 positions agree with TRBD1. Per germline, CDR1 SQVTM and CDR2 ANQGSEA. The CDR3 loop spans 12 amino acids. CDR3 nucleotide sequence: TGCAGTGCCCAGACAGGGGTCTATGGCTACACCTTC. The encoded protein is CSAQTGVYGYTF.

As concerns this clonotype: An end of the junction does not agree with germline; a read error may underlie this. J is TRBJ2-7 and V is TRBV4-1; D might be TRBD2 (5 bases). The germline V gene encodes CDR1 MGHRA and CDR2 YSYEKL. The CDR3 spans 19 residues. CDR3 nucleotides: TGCGCCAGCAGCCAAGATAGGGTGCGAAGAGGGAATGACTCCCACGAGCAGTACTTC. As protein: CASSQDRVRRGNDSHEQYF.

This clonotype occurred a few times. J is TRBJ2-1 and V is TRBV9; 7 nucleotides align to TRBD2. The CDR3 has 13 residues. Germline V CDR1 and CDR2: SGDLS, YYNGEE. The V segment lost 0 bases and the J segment 10 bases; nucleotides outside the gene matches: 4. CDR3 amino acids: CASSVGSGLEQFF. As DNA, the CDR3 is TGTGCCAGCAGCGTAGGTAGCGGGCTAGAGCAGTTCTTC. The full variable domain, with the rest looked up from reference TRBV9 and TRBJ2-1, is DSGVTQTPKHLITATGQRVTLRCSPRSGDLSVYWYQQSLDQGLQFLIQYYNGEERAKGNILERFSAQQFPDLHSELNLSSLELGDSALYFCASSVGSGLEQFFGPGTRLTVL.

CDR3 nucleotide sequence: TGCGCCAGCAGCCCACGACTAGCGGGATACACAGATACGCAGTATTTT. It encodes CASSPRLAGYTDTQYF. The chain employs TRBV4-1 and TRBJ2-3, with 11 bases fitting TRBD2. V dropped 4 bases and J dropped 2; count of bases not matched to a gene: 5. Germline CDR1 is MGHRA and CDR2 is YSYEKL. The CDR3 is 16 amino acids.

This chain links TRBV5-1 with TRBJ2-3; D gene unclear. Germline CDR1 and CDR2: SGHRS and YFSETQ. Trimming removed 5 bases from V and 2 bases from J, with 12 bases in between. The CDR3 runs 14 residues. In DNA form, the CDR3 reads TGCGCCAGCAGGCTCCTTGCGAACACAGATACGCAGTATTTT. As protein: CASRLLANTDTQYF.

This clonotype was picked up one time. A much larger clone differs from this one at a single base, so this may be a read error. The chain uses TRBV7-7 and TRBJ2-4; D perhaps matches TRBD2 (8 bases). Germline V gives CDR1 SSHAT, CDR2 FNYEAQ (reference sequence). There are 16 residues in the CDR3. Here the CDR3 DNA reads TGTGCTAGCAGCCGGGAGGGGGCTCTAGCCAGAAACATTCAGTACTTC. This encodes CASSREGALARNIQYF.

Judged by abundance, this clonotype is medium-sized. This chain connects TRBV29-1 to TRBJ1-2; D gene unclear. This CDR3 region has 11 residues. The V gene's germline CDR1 is SQVTM and CDR2 ANQGSEA. The CDR3 DNA reads TGCAGTACCGGGCAGGACTATGGCTACACCTTC. This translates into CSTGQDYGYTF.

This clonotype was seen just once. The CDR3 end shows no conserved phenylalanine or tryptophan, and so a read error is likely. This chain links TRBV30 with TRBJ1-2; 7 bases align to TRBD1. This CDR3 has 13 amino acids. Germline trimming cut 2 bases from V and 3 bases from J; bases unmatched to any gene: 3. Germline assignment: CDR1 GTSNPN and CDR2 SVGIG (reference sequence). The CDR3 DNA sequence: TGTGCCTGGAGTCTGGACAGGTACTATGGCTACACCCTC. Translated: CAWSLDRYYGYTL.

V usage is TRBV24-1 and J usage is TRBJ1-2; 11 bases are shared with TRBD1. Germline V gene data show CDR1 as KGHDR and CDR2 as SFDVKD. The V and J ends lost 4 bases and 2 bases, in that order; junction bases with no gene match: 2. This CDR3 contains 15 residues. The CDR3 here is CATSDRTGGNYGYTF. CDR3 DNA sequence: TGTGCCACCAGTGACCGGACAGGGGGCAACTATGGCTACACCTTC.

V gene TRBV28 combines with J gene TRBJ1-3; TRBD1 matches 8 bases. Germline lookup yields CDR1 MDHEN and CDR2 SYDVKM. This CDR3 spans 16 amino acids. The junction had 10 bases not matched to a gene; V was cut back by 5 bases and J by 4 bases. The CDR3, as DNA: TGTGCCAGCAGTCCACTGGACAGGGCTGAAGGAAACACCATATATTTT. Translated, it gives CASSPLDRAEGNTIYF. Looking up the rest from reference TRBV28 and TRBJ1-3 gives the full variable domain: DVKVTQSSRYLVKRTGEKVFLECVQDMDHENMFWYRQDPGLGLRLIYFSYDVKMKEKGDIPEGYSVSREKKERFSLILESASTNQTSMYLCASSPLDRAEGNTIYFGEGSWLTVV.

The rearrangement uses TRBV11-1 and TRBJ2-7; 12 bases are a match to TRBD2. The CDR3 length is 18 residues. J was trimmed by 2 bases and V by 5 bases; bases with no gene match: 13. Germline V gene data show CDR1 as SGHAT and CDR2 as FQDESV (reference sequence). Here the CDR3 DNA reads TGTGCCAGCAGCCTACTAGCGGGAGGCCTAGGTGCTACCTACGAGCAGTACTTC. Protein product: CASSLLAGGLGATYEQYF.

A few counts support this clonotype. The genes are TRBV4-1 and TRBJ1-1; possible D gene TRBD1, 6 bases. This CDR3 contains 15 residues. The ends were cut back, 6 bases at V and 1 base at J, with 15 bases in the middle. The germline V gene has CDR1 MGHRA and CDR2 YSYEKL. Here the CDR3 reads CASREGGRKNTEAFF. The CDR3, as DNA: TGCGCCAGCAGGGAAGGGGGACGGAAGAACACTGAAGCTTTCTTT.

CDR3 nucleotide sequence: TGTGCCATCAGTGAATCTGGAAACACCATATATTTT. Protein: CAISESGNTIYF. This sequence joins TRBV10-3 and TRBJ1-3; D is unclear. CDR3 length equals 12 residues. Deletions cut 3 bases from V and 1 base from J, with 1 base between. CDR1 is ENHRY and CDR2 is SYGVKD in the germline V gene.

The V gene is TRBV5-1, the J gene TRBJ2-5; tentatively, D is TRBD1 (6 bases). CDR1 and CDR2 from the germline V gene are SGHRS and YFSETQ. The CDR3 extends over 17 amino acids. Trimming shortened V by 2 bases and J by 7 bases, and 24 bases separated the two germline ends. The CDR3 region is CASSFDRDIQEIWTQYF. In nucleotides, the CDR3 is TGCGCCAGCAGCTTTGACCGGGACATACAAGAGATATGGACCCAGTACTTC.

This clonotype was recorded many times. This chain uses TRBV28 with TRBJ1-5; 9 bases fit TRBD1. Looked up from germline, CDR1 is MDHEN and CDR2 is SYDVKM. V gave up 7 bases and J gave up 4 bases; unmatched junction bases: 11. This CDR3 spans 16 amino acids. For the CDR3, the DNA is TGTGCCAGCACTCCCGCGGGACAGGGTGGGAATCAGCCCCAGCATTTT. Encoded protein: CASTPAGQGGNQPQHF.

The chain joins TRBV2 to TRBJ1-2; TRBD1 agrees at 8 bases. Germline CDR1 reads SNHLY; CDR2 reads FYNNEI. This CDR3 is 13 amino acids long. V shed 3 bases, J shed 4 bases, and the junction held 1 base outside the gene matches. CDR3 bases: TGTGCCAGCAGTGAGACAGGGGTCTATGGCTACACCTTC. Its protein is CASSETGVYGYTF. Complete variable domain (other parts from reference TRBV2 and TRBJ1-2): EPEVTQTPSHQVTQMGQEVILRCVPISNHLYFYWYRQILGQKVEFLVSFYNNEISEKSEIFDDQFSVERPDGSNFTLKIRSTKLEDSAMYFCASSETGVYGYTFGSGTRLTVV.

Here the CDR3 DNA reads TGTGCCAGCAGTCCGACAGGGATAGCCTACGAGCAGTACTTC. Its translation is CASSPTGIAYEQYF. The chain joins TRBV28 to TRBJ2-7; 7 bases match TRBD1. CDR1 is MDHEN and CDR2 is SYDVKM in the germline V gene. This CDR3 region has 14 residues. Trimming cost V 5 bases and J 2 bases; bases outside gene matches: 6. The variable domain in full, with the rest retrieved from reference TRBV28 and TRBJ2-7, is DVKVTQSSRYLVKRTGEKVFLECVQDMDHENMFWYRQDPGLGLRLIYFSYDVKMKEKGDIPEGYSVSREKKERFSLILESASTNQTSMYLCASSPTGIAYEQYFGPGTRLTVT.

This clonotype was observed a handful of times. CDR3 sequence (DNA): TGTGCCAGCAGTTGGTCGGCCAAAAACATTCAGTACTTC. Protein: CASSWSAKNIQYF. The chain links TRBV28 to TRBJ2-4, with no clear D. Germline V gene lookup returns CDR1 MDHEN and CDR2 SYDVKM. V lost 4 bases, J lost 1 base, and 5 bases lay in between. CDR3 size: 13 residues. Complete variable domain (other parts from reference TRBV28 and TRBJ2-4): DVKVTQSSRYLVKRTGEKVFLECVQDMDHENMFWYRQDPGLGLRLIYFSYDVKMKEKGDIPEGYSVSREKKERFSLILESASTNQTSMYLCASSWSAKNIQYFGAGTRLSVL.

The table lists this clonotype with a few counts. The V and J genes are TRBV6-5 and TRBJ2-1; either TRBD1 or TRBD2 may supply D (5 bases each). CDR3 length equals 15 residues. Trimming left V 6 bases short and J 3 bases short, with 15 bases between. Germline V gene sequence: CDR1 MNHEY, CDR2 SVGAGI. CDR3 DNA: TGTGCCAGCAGACCCTCCGGGACCTACTACAATGAGCAGTTCTTC. Amino acids: CASRPSGTYYNEQFF.

The chain has TRBV18 and TRBJ2-7; 8 nucleotides line up with TRBD2. V lost 6 bases, J lost 3 bases, and 7 bases stayed unmatched. The CDR3 is made up of 14 amino acids. CDR1 KGHSH and CDR2 LQKENI come from the germline V gene. Here the CDR3 reads CASSPRTSSYEQYF. The CDR3 DNA is TGTGCCAGCTCCCCTCGGACTAGCAGCTACGAGCAGTACTTC.